This entry concerns a single T cell receptor beta chain. This clonotype was recorded at least ten times. What this receptor recognizes is not known. The sample holds no much larger clone one base away, and base qualities are not on file. The library came from multiplex PCR. The sequencing machine was an Illumina HiSeq 4000. CDR3 regions were amplified by Arm-PCR with iRepertoire HTBI primers to construct TCR beta libraries. Gel purification was performed on PCR products prior to sequencing. Per the authors' processing: Gene usage analysis of CDR3 amino acid clonotypes relied on the approximately 68 TRBV and fewer than 15 TRBJ segments identified across samples. COPE and FqMerger were used to merge the filtered high-quality paired reads into contigs. BLAST was used to align contigs to IMGT TRBV, TRBD and TRBJ reference genes, and CDR3 was defined according to IMGT. Highly expanded clones were defined as clonotypes with a frequency above 0.1%. Shannon entropy served as the measure of repertoire diversity, while the Gini coefficient captured V-J evenness. A clonotype found in more than one individual was treated as public. TCRdb reanalyzed the raw reads on its own, using fastp at Q25 for trimming and MiXCR for clone calling, and kept in-frame beta chains. Identical CDR3 protein sequences are pooled into one entry, listed with their most common genes and DNA. The V and J calls here are based on TCRdb, not the publication. Counted in this sample were some 250,000 distinct CDR3 sequences; approximately 18% of them appeared once. The ten largest clones take up around 15% of the sample.

These data are taken from a study of regulatory T cells in long-lasting Graves disease (TCRdb year 2021). Turning to the overall study: Patients with newly diagnosed Graves' disease had been on antithyroid drugs for under 3 months. Peripheral blood TCR sequencing and RNA sequencing compared persistent Graves' disease patients with newly diagnosed Graves' disease patients. The study was conducted in China and was registered as a clinical trial. TCR sequencing covered some 13 persistent and roughly 20 newly diagnosed Graves' disease patients, around 33 samples in total.

Here is what the overall study found, with its caveats: Persistent Graves' disease patients showed lower TCR Shannon entropy and fewer highly expanded clones than newly diagnosed patients, suggesting clonal expansion. Persistent disease showed preferential use of TRBV28, TRBJ1-2 and TRBJ2-5, whereas newly diagnosed disease favored TRBV20-1 and TRBJ2-1. The small sample size was acknowledged by the authors as a limitation that may reduce accuracy. The study examined only peripheral blood because the primary lesion, thyroid tissue, could not be accessed. More public clonotypes were shared among persistent patients (roughly 3,000) than among newly diagnosed patients (over 900). Sequencing and analysis were restricted to the TCR beta chain.

Trimming takes 2 bases from V and 0 bases from J, and the germline ends sit 8 bases apart. CDR1 and CDR2 (LNHDA, SQIVND) derive from the germline V gene (reference sequence). The CDR3, from cysteine to phenylalanine, totals 16 residues. Only the CDR3 part of the read is kept: 48 bases, read in frame from the first base. Explained via the paper, the time point label denotes: newly diagnosed GD, antithyroid drugs for less than 3 months. For both TCR sequencing and RNA sequencing, RNA was extracted from PBMCs using TRIzol. The diagnosis of Graves' disease followed American Thyroid Association guidelines. Patients for the study were recruited at an endocrinology department in Xi'an, China. Each patient gave approximately 10 milliliters of peripheral blood, collected in an EDTA anticoagulant tube. Ficoll Paque Plus density gradient separation was used to isolate PBMCs, and no further T cell sorting was done. RNA quality was checked with an Agilent 2100 Bioanalyzer and agarose gel, and concentration with a NanoDrop 2000.

These records were also assigned to another study, of T cells in Graves' hyperthyroidism and ophthalmopathy. Per that second paper: Stable Graves' hyperthyroidism was defined as the absence of progression to ophthalmopathy over 18 months of follow-up. Hyperthyroidism patients were newly diagnosed, with disease duration under 2 months, and aged 18 to 65 years. Patients with uncontrolled infections, other autoimmune diseases, pregnancy or lactation were excluded. Clinical symptoms, serum thyroxine and TRAb, thyroid ultrasound, and orbital computed tomography formed the basis for the diagnoses. A first-round RT-PCR of the TCR CDR3 used the HTBI primer set with the Qiagen OneStep RT-PCR kit. Most expanded thyroid clonotypes (frequency above 0.001) were also detected in blood, suggesting blood repertoires may reflect thyroid immune responses. A 13 V-J signature model separated ophthalmopathy from stable hyperthyroidism, with just over 85% sensitivity and 81% to 83% specificity in cross-validation and 80%/75% in testing. In validation, progression to ophthalmopathy was predicted by the model with nearly 71% sensitivity and around 76% specificity, a median of about 6.8 months before onset. TCR V-J signatures able to tell the groups apart were searched for in a discovery cohort of 95 or so patients, of whom fewer than 45 had Graves' ophthalmopathy and 55 to 60 had stable Graves' hyperthyroidism. An independent validation cohort of under 20 hyperthyroidism patients and about 15 patients who later progressed to ophthalmopathy tested prospective prediction of ophthalmopathy. The approximately 98 discovery patients were randomly divided into training and test sets at a 7:3 ratio. Thyroid tissue and blood T-cell repertoires from about six Graves' hyperthyroidism patients were also compared in the study. Once sampling was done, hyperthyroidism patients were given methimazole at a starting dose of 30 mg daily, whereas ophthalmopathy patients were given high-dose intravenous methylprednisolone. The libraries were constructed in a second round of multiplex PCR and then size-selected and purified. Sequencing of the libraries was done on an Illumina HiSeq2000 using paired-end 100 bp reads. SOAPnuke was used to process the raw data, with reads discarded if the reads contained adapters or uncalled bases, had a mean Phred below 15, or lacked an exact constant-primer or identifier match. High-quality paired reads were merged using COPE v1.2.5, and each unique nucleotide sequence was defined as a clonotype. MiTCR v1.1 was used to align the clonotypes against IMGT TRBV, TRBD and TRBJ reference segments. The analysis was restricted to V-J combinations with a frequency above 0.0001, which together covered 99% to 99.2% of the repertoires. A TCS score was defined as the ratio of F50 (clonal expansion) to E x V (chaos), with BLOSUM62-based TCRdist applied between CDR3 peptides within each V-J. Welch's t-statistics and random forest reduced 450 to 600 V-J features to about 13, which were used in a naive Bayes classifier (R e1071). Sample size was not statistically predetermined, and blinding of investigators to group allocation was not performed. TCR Vbeta CDR3 sequencing of some 140 peripheral blood samples (around 45 ophthalmopathy, about 74 hyperthyroidism and roughly 17 progressor patients) is reported in the paper.

The source is a young woman with Graves disease. Donor details come from another sample of the same person, matched by shared clones. The chain uses TRBV19 and TRBJ1-6; confidence is insufficient to name the D gene. The starting material was peripheral blood mononuclear cells (PBMCs), obtained at new diagnosis, from a patient treated with antithyroid drugs. In nucleotide form, the sequence is TGTGCCAGTAGTATATCTCCTGGCTCCTATAATTCACCCCTCCACTTT. This yields the protein CASSISPGSYNSPLHF.